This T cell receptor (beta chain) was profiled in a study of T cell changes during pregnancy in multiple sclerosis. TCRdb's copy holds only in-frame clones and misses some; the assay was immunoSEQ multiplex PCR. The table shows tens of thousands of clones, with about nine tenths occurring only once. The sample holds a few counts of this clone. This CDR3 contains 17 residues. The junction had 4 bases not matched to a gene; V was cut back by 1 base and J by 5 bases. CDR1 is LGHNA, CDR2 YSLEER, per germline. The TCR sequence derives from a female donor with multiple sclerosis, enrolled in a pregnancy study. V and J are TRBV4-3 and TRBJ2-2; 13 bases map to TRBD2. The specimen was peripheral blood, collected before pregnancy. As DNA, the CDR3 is TGCGCCAGCAGCCAAGGAATGGGACTAGCGGGGACCGGGGAGCTGTTTTTT. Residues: CASSQGMGLAGTGELFF.